These 29 T cell receptor beta chains originate from one sample sequenced in a study of control samples from healthy donors and cancer patients. The protocol was immunoSEQ multiplex PCR, while the TCRdb copy is restricted to in-frame clones and leaves out a portion. The table includes 130,000 or so clones, 87% detected once. Sequenced material: blood. These receptors came from a man aged 55-75 years in good health.

The chain joins TRBV7-8 to TRBJ2-2; 9 bases line up with TRBD1. Unmatched junction bases numbered 3, after V lost 4 bases and J lost 3 bases. This CDR3 region has 15 residues. CDR1 and CDR2 (germline): SGHVS, FQNEAQ. CDR3 coding DNA: TGTGCCAGCAGCTGGACAGGGGTGGACACCGGGGAGCTGTTTTTT. Protein product: CASSWTGVDTGELFF.

The DNA for the CDR3 is TGTGCCAGCAGCTTCTGGATCGGGCTACAGAACACTGAAGCTTTCTTT. Its protein is CASSFWIGLQNTEAFF. The gene calls are TRBV11-2 and TRBJ1-1; D is unresolved. V shed 3 bases and J shed 1 base, with 15 bases lying between them. Germline lookup yields CDR1 SGHAT and CDR2 FQNNGV. CDR3 length equals 16 residues.

This chain joins TRBV30 and TRBJ2-2; D assignment may be TRBD1 or TRBD2 (5 bases each). The CDR3 extends over 13 amino acids. V was pared by 8 bases and J by 0 bases, with 10 bases between. Germline CDR1 reads GTSNPN; CDR2 reads SVGIG (reference sequence). The CDR3 nucleotides are TGTGCCGGGACGGACGCGAACACCGGGGAGCTGTTTTTT. Translated: CAGTDANTGELFF.

This chain connects TRBV30 to TRBJ1-2, with 9 bases fitting TRBD1. V lost 3 bases to trimming and J lost 2 bases; unmatched junction nucleotides: 1. Germline V gene sequence: CDR1 GTSNPN, CDR2 SVGIG (reference sequence). This CDR3 spans 13 amino acids. The CDR3 sequence is CAWSGQGNYGYTF. In DNA form, the CDR3 reads TGTGCCTGGAGCGGACAGGGGAACTATGGCTACACCTTC.

A single count supports this clone. CDR3 DNA sequence: TGTGCCAGCAGAGACAGGGCCGAAAACATTCAGTACTTC. The encoded protein is CASRDRAENIQYF. V usage is TRBV7-2 and J usage is TRBJ2-4; TRBD1 aligns across 7 bases. This CDR3 contains 13 residues. Germline values: CDR1 SGHTA, CDR2 FQGNSA. V lost 6 bases, J lost 5 bases, and 4 bases stayed unmatched. Full variable domain (outside the CDR3, taken from reference TRBV7-2 and TRBJ2-4): GAGVSQSPSNKVTEKGKDVELRCDPISGHTALYWYRQSLGQGLEFLIYFQGNSAPDKSGLPSDRFSAERTGGSVSTLTIQRTQQEDSAVYLCASRDRAENIQYFGAGTRLSVL.

The chain combines TRBV5-1 with TRBJ2-2; D uncertain. Trimming took 2 bases from V and 3 from J, leaving 5 bases between them. The CDR3 has 13 residues. Germline CDR1 is SGHRS and CDR2 is YFSETQ. Here the CDR3 reads CASSFDYTGELFF. CDR3 sequence (DNA): TGCGCCAGCAGCTTTGATTACACCGGGGAGCTGTTTTTT.

The chain recombines TRBV6-5 with TRBJ1-3; possibly TRBD1 for D (5 bases). Per germline, CDR1 MNHEY and CDR2 SVGAGI. Trimming stripped 0 bases from V and 0 bases from J, with 9 bases between. This CDR3 region has 16 residues. The CDR3, as DNA: TGTGCCAGCAGTTACTCGAGACAGCACTCTGGAAACACCATATATTTT. Its translation is CASSYSRQHSGNTIYF.

This chain joins TRBV12-3 or TRBV12-4 and TRBJ2-1; D is uncertain. The CDR3 covers 9 residues. V was pared by 5 bases and J by 11 bases, with 4 bases between. The CDR3 DNA follows: TGTGCCAGCAGTCCGAAGCAGTTCTTC. It codes for CASSPKQFF.

V usage is TRBV19 and J usage is TRBJ2-3; 9 bases fit TRBD2. The CDR3 extends over 17 amino acids. Trimming at V came to 3 bases and at J to 5 bases, leaving 12 bases not matched to a gene. Per germline, CDR1 LNHDA and CDR2 SQIVND (reference sequence). CDR3: CASSIFGGGGAGDTQYF. The CDR3 DNA sequence: TGTGCCAGTAGTATTTTCGGAGGCGGGGGGGCCGGAGATACGCAGTATTTT.

The V call is TRBV28, the J call TRBJ2-3; 11 positions match TRBD1. This CDR3 is built from 16 residues. J gave up 3 bases and V 4 bases, and 6 bases lay outside the gene matches. Germline V CDR1 and CDR2: MDHEN, SYDVKM. The CDR3 is CASSSPGTGGTDTQYF. Here the CDR3 DNA reads TGTGCCAGCAGTTCGCCCGGGACAGGGGGTACAGATACGCAGTATTTT.

V is TRBV25-1 and J is TRBJ2-7; tentative D call: TRBD2 (6 bases). V was cut by 8 bases and J by 6 bases, with 14 bases left in between. This CDR3 has 12 amino acids. Germline loops: CDR1 MGHDK, CDR2 SYGVNS. The CDR3, as DNA: TGTGCCAGCTCCCCTGGGGGAGGCGAGCAGTACTTC. Translation gives CASSPGGGEQYF.

The J gene is TRBJ2-1, the V gene TRBV6-2 or TRBV6-3, with TRBD2 as a possible D gene (5 bases). V gave up 0 bases and J gave up 7 bases, with 16 bases separating them. The CDR3 runs 16 residues. The germline CDR1 and CDR2 sequences are MNHEY and SVGEGT. This CDR3 is CASSYSRGRVENEQFF. The CDR3 region has the DNA TGTGCCAGCAGTTACTCTCGTGGGCGGGTGGAAAATGAGCAGTTCTTC.

This chain links TRBV27 with TRBJ1-6; no clear D gene. The germline V gene has CDR1 MNHEY and CDR2 SMNVEV (reference sequence). With 0 bases removed from V and 7 bases from J, the gap between germline ends came to 4 bases. The CDR3 contains 13 residues. DNA for the CDR3: TGTGCCAGCAGTTTATCGCTAAATTCACCCCTCCACTTT. Protein: CASSLSLNSPLHF.

The chain carries TRBV7-3 and TRBJ2-7, with D perhaps matching TRBD2 (5 bases). Germline CDR1 SGHTA, CDR2 FQGTGA. Deletions cut 4 bases from V and 6 bases from J, with 16 bases between. This CDR3 has 14 residues. The CDR3 DNA reads as TGTGCCAGCAGCTCCGGGATACCGTCGGGCGAGCAGTACTTC. Amino acid sequence: CASSSGIPSGEQYF.

The rearrangement joins TRBV3-1 (or the pseudogene TRBV3-2) to TRBJ2-7, with D uncertain. V gave up 4 bases and J gave up 4 bases, with 8 bases separating them. The CDR3 sequence is 12 residues long. Per the germline V gene, CDR1 is LGHDT and CDR2 is YNNKEL (reference sequence). The CDR3 region has the DNA TGTGCCAGCAGCCTCCAATATTACGAGCAGTACTTC. It encodes CASSLQYYEQYF.

The chain combines TRBV28 with TRBJ2-3; 8 bases fit TRBD2. The CDR3 is 14 residues long. The germline CDR1 and CDR2 sequences are MDHEN and SYDVKM. J was trimmed by 4 bases and V by 6 bases; bases with no gene match: 6. In nucleotides, the CDR3 is TGTGCCAGCAGGTTAGCGGGGTCCCCAGATACGCAGTATTTT. Translated, it gives CASRLAGSPDTQYF.

This clone was counted only a few times. The chain couples TRBV7-9 to TRBJ2-7, with D possibly called TRBD1 or TRBD2 (5 bases each). V was shortened by 2 bases and J by 6 bases, with 17 bases between the two germline ends. The CDR3 sequence is 15 residues long. The germline V gene encodes CDR1 SEHNR and CDR2 FQNEAQ (reference sequence). The CDR3 bases are TGTGCCAGCAGCTTAAACAACGGACGGGGCGGCGAGCAGTACTTC. This gives the protein CASSLNNGRGGEQYF.

This clone was detected only a few times. The chain carries TRBV28 and TRBJ2-7; 7 nucleotides match TRBD2. J lost 7 bases, V lost 5 bases, and 8 bases had no gene match. The CDR3 loop spans 13 amino acids. Germline loops: CDR1 MDHEN, CDR2 SYDVKM. In nucleotides, the CDR3 is TGTGCCAGCAGTAGGGCGGGGGTCAATGAGCAGTACTTC. Amino acid sequence: CASSRAGVNEQYF.

The CDR3 reads CASSFSGDRGTYEQYF. CDR3 bases: TGTGCCAGCAGCTTTTCTGGGGACAGGGGGACCTACGAGCAGTACTTC. The V and J genes are TRBV7-9 and TRBJ2-7; 11 positions match TRBD1. Germline V gene sequence: CDR1 SEHNR, CDR2 FQNEAQ (reference sequence). The CDR3 is 16 residues long. The V gene end was trimmed by 3 bases and the J gene end by 2 bases; junction bases not matched to a gene: 6.

The chain recombines TRBV4-2 with TRBJ2-7; 8 bases match TRBD1. This CDR3 is 13 amino acids long. V lost 4 bases to trimming and J lost 2 bases; unmatched junction nucleotides: 1. Germline lookup yields CDR1 LGHNA and CDR2 YNFKEQ. CDR3 in DNA: TGTGCCAGCAGCCGGGACAGGACCTACGAGCAGTACTTC. Amino acids: CASSRDRTYEQYF.

The chain couples TRBV7-9 to TRBJ2-3; TRBD1 matches 7 bases. Germline CDR1 SEHNR, CDR2 FQNEAQ (reference sequence). The CDR3 is 16 residues long. J lost 5 bases, V lost 5 bases, and 13 bases had no gene match. The CDR3 coding sequence is TGTGCCAGCAGCCCAACGGGACAGCCAGTAGGAGATACGCAGTATTTT. Protein product: CASSPTGQPVGDTQYF. Using reference TRBV7-9 and TRBJ2-3 for the parts outside the CDR3, the full variable domain is DTGVSQNPRHKITKRGQNVTFRCDPISEHNRLYWYRQTLGQGPEFLTYFQNEAQLEKSRLLSDRFSAERPKGSFSTLEIQRTEQGDSAMYLCASSPTGQPVGDTQYFGPGTRLTVL.

The rearrangement joins TRBV27 to TRBJ1-4, with D unclear. Trimming cost V 8 bases and J 0 bases, with 10 bases left between them. The CDR3 is made up of 14 amino acids. Looked up from germline, CDR1 is MNHEY and CDR2 is SMNVEV (reference sequence). The CDR3 coding sequence is TGTGCCAGCGGTCCCCTTACAACTAATGAAAAACTGTTTTTT. Translating gives CASGPLTTNEKLFF.

V gene TRBV5-4 combines with J gene TRBJ1-3; TRBD1 is a possible D gene (5 bases). The CDR3 runs to 14 residues. The germline V and J ends were trimmed by 2 bases and 4 bases, with 10 bases remaining between them. Germline V lookup: CDR1 SGHNT, CDR2 YYREEE (reference sequence). CDR3 in amino acids: CASSFTGSGNTIYF. The CDR3 DNA sequence: TGTGCCAGCAGCTTCACAGGTTCGGGAAACACCATATATTTT.

The chain is built from TRBV2 and TRBJ1-6; the match to TRBD1 covers 8 bases. The V gene's germline CDR1 is SNHLY and CDR2 FYNNEI. Unmatched junction bases numbered 6, after V lost 10 bases and J lost 7 bases. This CDR3 comprises 13 residues. The DNA of the CDR3 is TGTGCCAACCGGGACAGGCTAAATTCACCCCTCCACTTT. Its protein is CANRDRLNSPLHF.

The chain carries TRBV5-1 and TRBJ1-4; D is perhaps TRBD1 (5 bases). The CDR3 length is 15 residues. V lost 0 bases and J 10 bases, leaving 16 bases between the germline ends. The germline gives CDR1 SGHRS, CDR2 YFSETQ. CDR3 bases: TGCGCCAGCAGCTTGGAAAGTGACAGAAGTAGAAAACTGTTTTTT. It is translated as CASSLESDRSRKLFF. Full variable domain (rest looked up from reference TRBV5-1 and TRBJ1-4): KAGVTQTPRYLIKTRGQQVTLSCSPISGHRSVSWYQQTPGQGLQFLFEYFSETQRNKGNFPGRFSGRQFSNSRSEMNVSTLELGDSALYLCASSLESDRSRKLFFGSGTQLSVL.

V usage is TRBV4-1 and J usage is TRBJ2-3; D may be TRBD2 (6 bases). V was trimmed by 4 bases and J by 5 bases, leaving 25 bases between them. Per the germline V gene, CDR1 is MGHRA and CDR2 is YSYEKL. The CDR3 runs 18 residues. The CDR3 nucleotides are TGCGCCAGCAGCCGTCGCGGGGAGAACAGTCAGGGCAGAGATACGCAGTATTTT. Its protein product is CASSRRGENSQGRDTQYF.

V is TRBV7-2 and J is TRBJ1-3; D gene uncertain. Germline values: CDR1 SGHTA, CDR2 FQGNSA. V was pared by 6 bases and J by 0 bases, with 9 bases between. The CDR3 consists of 14 residues. CDR3 sequence (DNA): TGTGCCAGCAGACCGAGCGGCTCTGGAAACACCATATATTTT. Encoded protein: CASRPSGSGNTIYF.

CDR3 loop: CASSLSPANSPLHF. CDR3 in DNA: TGCGCCAGCAGCTTGTCGCCAGCTAATTCACCCCTCCACTTT. The chain recombines TRBV5-1 with TRBJ1-6; D gene unclear. Germline V gives CDR1 SGHRS, CDR2 YFSETQ. V gave up 1 base and J gave up 6 bases, with 8 bases separating them. The CDR3 is 14 residues long.

The sample holds one count of this clone. The chain joins TRBV19 to TRBJ2-2, with 12 bases aligning to TRBD1. The CDR3 runs 15 residues. V shed 7 bases and J 7 bases; nucleotides not matched to a gene: 7. CDR1 is LNHDA and CDR2 is SQIVND in the germline V gene (reference sequence). The DNA of the CDR3 is TGTGCCAGTAAATGGGGACAGGGGGCGAACGGGGAGCTGTTTTTT. Its protein product is CASKWGQGANGELFF.